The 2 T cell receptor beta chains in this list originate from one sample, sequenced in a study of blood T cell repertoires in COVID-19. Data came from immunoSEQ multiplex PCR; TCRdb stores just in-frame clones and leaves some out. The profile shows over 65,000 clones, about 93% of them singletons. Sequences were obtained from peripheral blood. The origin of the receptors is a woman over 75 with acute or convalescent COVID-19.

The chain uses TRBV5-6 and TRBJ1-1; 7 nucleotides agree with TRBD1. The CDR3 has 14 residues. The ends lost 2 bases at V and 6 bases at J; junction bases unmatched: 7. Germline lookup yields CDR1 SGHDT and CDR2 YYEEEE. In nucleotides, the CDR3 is TGTGCCAGCAGCTTTGGCAGGGGGAGATCTGAAGCTTTCTTT. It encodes CASSFGRGRSEAFF.

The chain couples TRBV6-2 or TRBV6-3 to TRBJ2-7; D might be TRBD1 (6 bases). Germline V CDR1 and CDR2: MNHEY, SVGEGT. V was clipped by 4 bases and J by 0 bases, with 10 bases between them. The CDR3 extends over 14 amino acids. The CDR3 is CASSLGGNSYEQYF. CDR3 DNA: TGTGCCAGCAGTTTAGGGGGAAACTCCTACGAGCAGTACTTC.